This T cell receptor (beta chain) was identified during a study of identical twins. One entry per CDR3 protein, called by TCRdb with MiXCR from the 5' RACE reads. The data contain hundreds of thousands of distinct CDR3 sequences, about 20% of them singletons. V was clipped by 6 bases and J by 1 base; unmatched bases: 4. The germline V gene encodes CDR1 MNHNS and CDR2 SASEGT. The CDR3 extends over 16 amino acids. These data were also filed under a second study, of T cells expressing NK-cell markers. From that report: In four donors, these clonotypes also led the CD3+CD56-NKG2C+ fraction.

The chain combines TRBV6-1 with TRBJ2-2; 11 bases fit TRBD2. Sequencing was carried out using PBMCs. This TCR was recovered from a woman between 18 and 29 years old in good health. The CDR3 loop is CASRTGLAENTGELFF. The CDR3 nucleotides are TGTGCCAGCAGGACGGGACTAGCGGAGAACACCGGGGAGCTGTTTTTT.